These 8 T cell receptor beta chains originate from one sample sequenced in a study of cytotoxic CD8 clonotypes in ibrutinib-treated CLL. The protocol was immunoSEQ multiplex PCR, while the TCRdb copy is restricted to in-frame clones and leaves out a portion. The sample lists approximately 60,000 clones, roughly 54% seen once, with approximately 24% in the top ten. The starting material was PBMCs, obtained at disease progression, from a patient treated with ibrutinib. These receptors originate from a human donor with chronic lymphocytic leukemia.

The rearrangement links TRBV7-9 to TRBJ1-2, with D tentatively TRBD1 (5 bases). This CDR3 has 13 amino acids. Trimming took off 5 bases at V and 4 bases at J, with 11 bases between the two ends. Germline CDR1 SEHNR, CDR2 FQNEAQ (reference sequence). CDR3 bases: TGTGCCAGCAGCCAAACCGGGGGCTATGGCTACACCTTC. Translating it yields CASSQTGGYGYTF.

The chain employs TRBV10-1 and TRBJ2-2, with D uncertain. The CDR3 is 10 residues long. Per the germline V gene, CDR1 is WNHNN and CDR2 is SYGVQD (reference sequence). Trimming left V 6 bases short and J 5 bases short, with 1 base between. Here the CDR3 DNA reads TGCGCCAGCAGAACCGGGGAGCTGTTTTTT. Amino acid sequence: CASRTGELFF.

In this sample, this clone turned up once. The CDR3: CASSVGRGGNSDTQYF. The CDR3 DNA reads TGTGCCAGCAGCGTAGGTCGCGGGGGGAATTCAGATACGCAGTATTTT. The chain joins TRBV9 to TRBJ2-3; 8 bases are a match to TRBD2. Unmatched junction bases numbered 7, after V lost 0 bases and J lost 4 bases. The CDR3 is 16 residues long. Germline V CDR1 and CDR2: SGDLS, YYNGEE.

The V call is TRBV9, the J call TRBJ2-3; TRBD2 aligns across 10 bases. The germline CDR1 and CDR2 sequences are SGDLS and YYNGEE. V dropped 0 bases and J dropped 3; count of bases not matched to a gene: 7. There are 17 residues in the CDR3. The CDR3 sequence: CASSVELAGAGTDTQYF. CDR3 nucleotide sequence: TGTGCCAGCAGCGTAGAGCTAGCGGGAGCCGGGACAGATACGCAGTATTTT.

This clone was picked up one time. The rearrangement links TRBV7-2 to TRBJ2-2; D may match TRBD1 or TRBD2 (5 bases each). Germline assignment: CDR1 SGHTA and CDR2 FQGNSA. V gave up 0 bases and J gave up 0 bases, with 17 bases separating them. CDR3 size: 19 residues. In DNA form, the CDR3 reads TGTGCCAGCAGCTTAGCCGGGGCAGGGATCAGGACGAACACCGGGGAGCTGTTTTTT. Translated, it gives CASSLAGAGIRTNTGELFF. Using reference TRBV7-2 and TRBJ2-2 for the parts outside the CDR3, the full variable domain is GAGVSQSPSNKVTEKGKDVELRCDPISGHTALYWYRQSLGQGLEFLIYFQGNSAPDKSGLPSDRFSAERTGGSVSTLTIQRTQQEDSAVYLCASSLAGAGIRTNTGELFFGEGSRLTVL.

V gene TRBV18 combines with J gene TRBJ2-7; TRBD2 agrees at 12 bases. Looked up from germline, CDR1 is KGHSH and CDR2 is LQKENI. With 5 bases clipped from V and 2 bases from J, the junction kept 4 bases outside the gene matches. CDR3 length: 15 amino acids. CDR3 in amino acids: CASSRTSGTTYEQYF. CDR3 nucleotides: TGTGCCAGCTCAAGGACTAGCGGGACTACCTACGAGCAGTACTTC.

The rearrangement links TRBV27 to TRBJ2-3; TRBD1 is a possible D gene (5 bases). Germline CDR1 and CDR2: MNHEY and SMNVEV (reference sequence). The V and J ends lost 2 bases and 3 bases respectively, with 15 bases between them. CDR3 size: 16 residues. CDR3 in amino acids: CASSLTGVIRTDTQYF. The CDR3 nucleotides are TGTGCCAGCAGTTTAACAGGTGTTATTAGAACAGATACGCAGTATTTT.

The chain employs TRBV4-1 and TRBJ2-1, with no clear D. CDR1 MGHRA and CDR2 YSYEKL come from the germline V gene. CDR3 length: 16 residues. V gave up 1 base and J gave up 0 bases, with 10 bases separating them. CDR3 DNA: TGCGCCAGCAGCCAAGTCACGGCTAGCTCCTACAATGAGCAGTTCTTC. Translated, it gives CASSQVTASSYNEQFF.